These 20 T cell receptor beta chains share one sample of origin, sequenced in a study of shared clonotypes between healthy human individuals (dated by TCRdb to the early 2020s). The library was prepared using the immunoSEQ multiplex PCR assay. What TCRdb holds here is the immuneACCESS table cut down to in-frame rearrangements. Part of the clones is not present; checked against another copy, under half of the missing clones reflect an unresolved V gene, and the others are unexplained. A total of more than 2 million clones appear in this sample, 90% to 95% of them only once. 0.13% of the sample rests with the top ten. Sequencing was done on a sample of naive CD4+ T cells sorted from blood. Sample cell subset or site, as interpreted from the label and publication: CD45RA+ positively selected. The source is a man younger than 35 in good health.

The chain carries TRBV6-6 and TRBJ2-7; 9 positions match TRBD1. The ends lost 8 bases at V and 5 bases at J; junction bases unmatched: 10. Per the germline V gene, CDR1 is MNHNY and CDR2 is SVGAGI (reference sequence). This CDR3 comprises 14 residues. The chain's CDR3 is CASQPGDRVHEQYF. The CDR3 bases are TGTGCCAGCCAACCGGGGGACAGGGTCCACGAGCAGTACTTC.

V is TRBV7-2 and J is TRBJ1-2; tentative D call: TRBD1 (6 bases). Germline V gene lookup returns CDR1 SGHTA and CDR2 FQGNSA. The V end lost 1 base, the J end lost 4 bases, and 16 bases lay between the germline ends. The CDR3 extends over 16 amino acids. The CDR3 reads CASSLEIRTALYGYTF. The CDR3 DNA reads TGTGCCAGCAGCTTAGAAATACGGACAGCCCTCTATGGCTACACCTTC.

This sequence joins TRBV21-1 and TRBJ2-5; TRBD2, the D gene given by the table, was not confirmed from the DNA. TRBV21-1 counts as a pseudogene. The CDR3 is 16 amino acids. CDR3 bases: TGTGCCAGCAGCCCTCCCGGGCGTGGTAGCGGGGAGACCCAGTACTTC. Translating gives CASSPPGRGSGETQYF.

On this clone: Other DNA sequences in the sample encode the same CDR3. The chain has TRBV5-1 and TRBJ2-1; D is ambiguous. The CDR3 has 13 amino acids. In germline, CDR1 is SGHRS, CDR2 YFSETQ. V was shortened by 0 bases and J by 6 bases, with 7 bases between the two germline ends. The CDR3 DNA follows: TGCGCCAGCAGCTTGGTACAGAGCAATGAGCAGTTCTTC. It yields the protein CASSLVQSNEQFF.

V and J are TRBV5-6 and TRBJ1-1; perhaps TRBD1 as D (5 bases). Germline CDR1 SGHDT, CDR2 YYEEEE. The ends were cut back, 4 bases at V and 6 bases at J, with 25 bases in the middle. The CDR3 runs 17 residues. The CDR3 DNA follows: TGTGCCAGCAGCAAAGCGATGACAGTGCCTGGGTGGGCTGAAGCTTTCTTT. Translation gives CASSKAMTVPGWAEAFF.

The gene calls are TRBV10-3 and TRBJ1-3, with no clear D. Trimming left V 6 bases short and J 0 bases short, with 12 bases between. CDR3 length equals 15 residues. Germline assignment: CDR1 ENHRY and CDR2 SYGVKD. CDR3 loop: CAIRSTESSGNTIYF. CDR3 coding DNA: TGTGCCATCAGGTCGACTGAGAGCTCTGGAAACACCATATATTTT.

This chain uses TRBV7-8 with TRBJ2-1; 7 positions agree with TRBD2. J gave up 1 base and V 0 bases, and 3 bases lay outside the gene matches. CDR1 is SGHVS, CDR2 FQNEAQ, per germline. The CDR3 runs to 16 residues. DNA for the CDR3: TGTGCCAGCAGCTTAGCGGGGAGGGGATCCTACAATGAGCAGTTCTTC. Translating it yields CASSLAGRGSYNEQFF.

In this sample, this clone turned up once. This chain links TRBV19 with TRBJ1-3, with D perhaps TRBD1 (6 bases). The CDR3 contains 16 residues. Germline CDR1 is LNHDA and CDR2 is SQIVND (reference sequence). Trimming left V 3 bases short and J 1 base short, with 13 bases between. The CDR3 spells CASSIAQTGSGNTIYF. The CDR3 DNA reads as TGTGCCAGTAGTATTGCCCAGACAGGTTCTGGAAACACCATATATTTT.

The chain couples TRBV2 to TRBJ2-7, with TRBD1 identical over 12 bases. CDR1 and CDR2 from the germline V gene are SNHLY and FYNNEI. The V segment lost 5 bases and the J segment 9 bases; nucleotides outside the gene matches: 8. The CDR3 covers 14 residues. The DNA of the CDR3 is TGTGCCAGCAGTAGGGGGACAGGGGGCACTGGGCAGTACTTC. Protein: CASSRGTGGTGQYF.

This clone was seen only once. DNA for the CDR3: TGCGCCAGCAGCTTGGGACAGGTGGGTCAGCCCCAGCATTTT. Protein product: CASSLGQVGQPQHF. The chain has TRBV5-1 and TRBJ1-5, with D perhaps TRBD1 (6 bases). The CDR3 length is 14 residues. Germline CDR1 and CDR2: SGHRS and YFSETQ. The ends were cut back, 0 bases at V and 6 bases at J, with 10 bases in the middle.

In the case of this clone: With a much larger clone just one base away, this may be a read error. The CDR3 sequence is CASSTRTVGNTGAFF. The CDR3 DNA is TGTGCCAGCAGTACACGGACAGTAGGGAACACTGGAGCTTTCTTT. The chain combines TRBV28 with TRBJ1-1, with D tentatively TRBD1 (6 bases). This CDR3 has 15 residues. The V gene's germline CDR1 is MDHEN and CDR2 SYDVKM. The full variable domain, rest sourced from reference TRBV28 and TRBJ1-1, is DVKVTQSSRYLVKRTGEKVFLECVQDMDHENMFWYRQDPGLGLRLIYFSYDVKMKEKGDIPEGYSVSREKKERFSLILESASTNQTSMYLCASSTRTVGNTGAFFGQGTRLTVV.

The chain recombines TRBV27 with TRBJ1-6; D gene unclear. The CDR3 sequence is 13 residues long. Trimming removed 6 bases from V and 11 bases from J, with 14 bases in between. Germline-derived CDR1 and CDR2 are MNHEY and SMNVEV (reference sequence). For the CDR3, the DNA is TGTGCCAGCAGCTTAGATAGGAAGCCACCCCTCCACTTT. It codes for CASSLDRKPPLHF.

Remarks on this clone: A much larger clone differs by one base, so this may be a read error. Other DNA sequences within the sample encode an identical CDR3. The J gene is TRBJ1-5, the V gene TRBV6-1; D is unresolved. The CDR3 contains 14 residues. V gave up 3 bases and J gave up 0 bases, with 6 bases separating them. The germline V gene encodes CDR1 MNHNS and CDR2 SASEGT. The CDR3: CASSDSYSNQPQHF. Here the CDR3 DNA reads TGTGCCAGCAGTGACAGCTATAGCAATCAGCCCCAGCATTTT.

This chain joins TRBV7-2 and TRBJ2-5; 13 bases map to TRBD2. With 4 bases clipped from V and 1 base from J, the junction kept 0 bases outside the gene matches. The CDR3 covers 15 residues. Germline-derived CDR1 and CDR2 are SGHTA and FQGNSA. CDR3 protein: CASSWTSGSQETQYF. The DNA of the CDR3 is TGTGCCAGCAGCTGGACTAGCGGGAGCCAAGAGACCCAGTACTTC.

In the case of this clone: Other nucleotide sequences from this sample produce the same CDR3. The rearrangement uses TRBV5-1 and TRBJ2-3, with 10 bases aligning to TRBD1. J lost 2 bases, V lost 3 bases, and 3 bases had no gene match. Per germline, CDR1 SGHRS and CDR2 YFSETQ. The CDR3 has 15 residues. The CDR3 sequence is CASSSGQGPTDTQYF. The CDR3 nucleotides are TGCGCCAGCAGCTCGGGACAGGGGCCCACAGATACGCAGTATTTT.

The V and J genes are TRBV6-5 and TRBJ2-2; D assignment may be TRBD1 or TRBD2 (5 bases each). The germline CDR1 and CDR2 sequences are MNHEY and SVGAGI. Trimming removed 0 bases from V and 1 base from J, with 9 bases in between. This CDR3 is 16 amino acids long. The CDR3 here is CASSYSGAGNTGELFF. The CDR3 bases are TGTGCCAGCAGTTACTCCGGGGCAGGGAACACCGGGGAGCTGTTTTTT.

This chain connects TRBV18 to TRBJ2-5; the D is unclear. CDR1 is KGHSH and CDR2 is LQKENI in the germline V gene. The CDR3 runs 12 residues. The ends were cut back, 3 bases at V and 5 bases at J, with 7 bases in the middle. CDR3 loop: CASSPTSETQYF. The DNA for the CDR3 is TGTGCCAGCTCACCTACCTCGGAGACCCAGTACTTC.

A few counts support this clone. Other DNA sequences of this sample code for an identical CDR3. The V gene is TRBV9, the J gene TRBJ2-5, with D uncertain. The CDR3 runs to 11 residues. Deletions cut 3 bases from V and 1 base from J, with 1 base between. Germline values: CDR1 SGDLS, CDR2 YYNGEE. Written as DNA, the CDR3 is TGTGCCAGCAGCGCCCAAGAGACCCAGTACTTC. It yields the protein CASSAQETQYF.

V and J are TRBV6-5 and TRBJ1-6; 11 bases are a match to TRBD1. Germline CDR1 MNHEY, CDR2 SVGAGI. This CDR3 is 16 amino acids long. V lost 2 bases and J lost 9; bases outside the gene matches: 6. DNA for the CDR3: TGTGCCAGCAGTTACGTCTGGGACAGGGGGACTTCACCCCTCCACTTT. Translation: CASSYVWDRGTSPLHF.

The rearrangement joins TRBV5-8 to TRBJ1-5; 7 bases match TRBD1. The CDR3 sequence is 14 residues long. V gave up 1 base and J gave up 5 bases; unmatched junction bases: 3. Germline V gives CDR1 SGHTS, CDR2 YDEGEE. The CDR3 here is CASSLRQGYQPQHF. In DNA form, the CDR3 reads TGTGCCAGCAGCTTGCGACAGGGATATCAGCCCCAGCATTTT.